This TCR beta chain was recorded in a study of blood T cell repertoires in COVID-19. Some clones are missing from TCRdb's copy, which holds only in-frame ones; the method was immunoSEQ multiplex PCR. The sample shows 50,000 or so clones, 70% to 90% of them seen only once. V lost 5 bases and J lost 5, with 19 bases in between. CDR3 size: 15 residues. The germline V gene encodes CDR1 MDHEN and CDR2 SYDVKM. The rearrangement joins TRBV28 to TRBJ2-7; no firm D call. This TCR came from a man at least 80 years old with acute or convalescent COVID-19. Source material: peripheral blood. CDR3 in amino acids: CASSPPGLVLNEQYF. CDR3 coding DNA: TGTGCCAGCAGTCCTCCGGGTCTGGTCCTGAACGAGCAGTACTTC.